The rows below give T cell receptor beta chains drawn from one sample of a study of blood T cells in healthy people across ages. Each CDR3 protein is one row after TCRdb ran MiXCR on the 5' RACE reads. The sample lists hundreds of thousands of distinct CDR3 sequences; roughly 60% were seen once. The sequencing input was blood. Receptor source: a man younger than 40 in good health. Both conserved end residues are part of each CDR3. D genes are given only for firm matches. The listing skips clone size in some rows; elsewhere it reads once, few, many or a size class.

J gene	D gene	V gene	clone size	CDR3 DNA	CDR3 protein
TRBJ2-3	.	TRBV7-2	.	TGTGCCAGCAGCTTAGGGCCTTGGACTGGCACAGATACGCAGTATTTT	CASSLGPWTGTDTQYF
TRBJ1-6	TRBD1	TRBV5-1	.	TGCGCCAGCAGCTTGGATATGCCAGGGGGCTATAATTCACCCCTCCACTTT	CASSLDMPGGYNSPLHF
TRBJ2-7	TRBD1	TRBV7-2	.	TGTGCCAGCAGCCAACTGCCGGGACAGATCTACGAGCAGTACTTC	CASSQLPGQIYEQYF
TRBJ2-7	TRBD2	TRBV30	.	TGTGCCTGGAGGGCTAGCGGATACGAGCAGTACTTC	CAWRASGYEQYF
TRBJ2-1	.	TRBV29-1	many	TGCAGCGTTGGTCAGGTTAGCAATGAGCAGTTCTTC	CSVGQVSNEQFF
TRBJ2-5	.	TRBV7-2	.	TGTGCCAGCAGCTCAAACGCCCAGACCCAGTACTTC	CASSSNAQTQYF
TRBJ2-5	.	TRBV12-3/TRBV12-4	.	TGTGTCAGCCGATCCCTCCTCCAAGAGACCCAGTACTTC	CVSRSLLQETQYF
TRBJ2-1	TRBD2	TRBV3-1	.	TGTGCCAGCAGCCATCAGACTAGCGGGGGGGCGGACCATGAGCAGTTCTTC	CASSHQTSGGADHEQFF
TRBJ2-1	.	TRBV6-5	.	TGTGCCAGCAGTTACGGGTTTCCCGGGCCCTACAATGAGCAGTTCTTC	CASSYGFPGPYNEQFF
TRBJ1-1	.	TRBV3-1	few	TGTGCCAGCAGCCAACGAAAAGTTGGGGGTGAAGCTTTCTTT	CASSQRKVGGEAFF
TRBJ2-5	TRBD1	TRBV11-3	once	TGTGCCACCGAAGACCGGGACAGGGACCCCCCCAAATCCCCGATTAAAGAGACCCAGTACTTC	CATEDRDRDPPKSPIKETQYF
TRBJ2-3	.	TRBV7-2	.	TGTGCCAGCAGCTTATACAGCTATACGCAGTATTTT	CASSLYSYTQYF
TRBJ2-1	.	TRBV20-1	.	TGCAGTGCTAGTAGGTCCGGCAGGGGCAATTACAATGAGCAGTTCTTC	CSASRSGRGNYNEQFF
TRBJ2-5	.	TRBV20-1	few	TGCAGTGCTAGTGGAGGTGGCGAGACCCAGTACTTC	CSASGGGETQYF
TRBJ2-7	.	TRBV7-2	.	TGTGCCAGCAGCCGGACAAAGTCCAATCACGAGCAGTACTTC	CASSRTKSNHEQYF
TRBJ2-7	.	TRBV20-1	once	TGCAGTGCTAGAGATGTGGGGGGTGGCCTTCCGAACGAGCAGTACTTC	CSARDVGGGLPNEQYF
TRBJ2-5	TRBD2	TRBV29-1	.	TGCAGCCTCCGGGGCGGGGGAGAGACCCAGTACTTC	CSLRGGGETQYF
TRBJ1-1	TRBD1	TRBV4-3	.	TGCGCCAGCAGCCAGGGACAGTCCACTGAAGCTTTCTTT	CASSQGQSTEAFF
TRBJ2-1	TRBD1	TRBV30	few	TGTGCCTGGAGTGGACAGGGGTCCAATGAGCAGTTCTTC	CAWSGQGSNEQFF
TRBJ2-5	TRBD1	TRBV9	.	TGTGCCAGCAGCGTAACAGGGGTAGAGACCCAGTACTTC	CASSVTGVETQYF
TRBJ2-2	.	TRBV7-2	.	TGTGCCAGCAGGATGGATGGGACCGGGGAGCTGTTTTTT	CASRMDGTGELFF
TRBJ2-7	.	TRBV20-1	.	TGCAGTGCCCTAGGCAGAGGGGCAGGGGCTAGCTCCTACGAGCAGTACTTC	CSALGRGAGASSYEQYF
TRBJ1-4	.	TRBV2	.	TGTGCCAGCACCCGGGGCGAAATTAATGAAAAACTGTTTTTT	CASTRGEINEKLFF
TRBJ2-1	TRBD2	TRBV20-1	.	TGCAGTGCGGGGACTAGCGGGAGATGGCAGTTCTTC	CSAGTSGRWQFF
TRBJ1-1	.	TRBV6-1	.	TGTGCCATCTGCCGGGACATCACTGAAGCTTTCTTT	CAICRDITEAFF
TRBJ2-3	.	TRBV3-1	.	TGTGCCAGCAGCCCGGGACCGGGGGCACAGGATACGCAGTATTTT	CASSPGPGAQDTQYF
TRBJ2-7	.	TRBV20-1	.	TGCAGTTCGGAGACATGGAACTACGAGCAGTACTTC	CSSETWNYEQYF
TRBJ2-7	.	TRBV20-1	few	TGCAGTGCTAGACAGTTGGACAGCTCCTACGAGCAGTACTTC	CSARQLDSSYEQYF
TRBJ2-1	.	TRBV20-1	.	TGCAGTGCTAGAGATCTTCTCCGGGGGAATGAGCAGTTCTTC	CSARDLLRGNEQFF
TRBJ2-7	.	TRBV20-1	.	TGCAGTGCTAGAGATGGGGGACCCTACGAGCAGTACTTC	CSARDGGPYEQYF
TRBJ2-3	.	TRBV28	few	TGTGCCAGCAAGCGGGCCTCTAGCACAGATACGCAGTATTTT	CASKRASSTDTQYF
TRBJ1-4	.	TRBV12-3/TRBV12-4	.	TGTGCCAGCAGTGAGGTTGAAAAACTGTTTTTT	CASSEVEKLFF
TRBJ2-7	.	TRBV6-5	.	TGTGCCAGCAGTTACCAGGGGGGGGAGCAGTACTTC	CASSYQGGEQYF
TRBJ2-3	TRBD2	TRBV13	.	TGTGCCAGCAGCACCCTCAGGGCGGGAGCCCCTAGCACAGATACGCAGTATTTT	CASSTLRAGAPSTDTQYF
TRBJ2-4	.	TRBV7-2	.	TGTGCCAGCAGCTTAGTGGGGGCCTTAGACATTCAGTACTTC	CASSLVGALDIQYF
TRBJ2-4	.	TRBV27	.	TGTGCCAGCAGTTTGGAGGGCCCCCTAGGCGGCATTCAGTACTTC	CASSLEGPLGGIQYF
TRBJ2-4	.	TRBV4-3	.	TGCGCCAGCAGCCAAGATCTGGTAGGGGCCGAGTATAGAACCAAAAACATTCAGTACTTC	CASSQDLVGAEYRTKNIQYF
TRBJ2-1	TRBD1	TRBV3-1	.	TGTGCCAGCAGCCAAGAGACAGGGAAGTCCTACAATGAGCAGTTCTTC	CASSQETGKSYNEQFF
TRBJ1-1	.	TRBV29-1	.	TGCAGCGTCGACCGCGGGGGGCACGGCACTGAAGCTTTCTTT	CSVDRGGHGTEAFF
TRBJ2-5	.	TRBV24-1	few	TGTGCCACCAGTGATGGCGGCCAAGAGACCCAGTACTTC	CATSDGGQETQYF
TRBJ2-2	TRBD2	TRBV7-2	.	TGTGCCAGCAGCTTAGGGGTAGCGGGAAGCACCGGGGAGCTGTTTTTT	CASSLGVAGSTGELFF
TRBJ1-2	.	TRBV29-1	few	TGCAGCGTCAATGGGGCAGGGGCCTATGGCTACACCTTC	CSVNGAGAYGYTF